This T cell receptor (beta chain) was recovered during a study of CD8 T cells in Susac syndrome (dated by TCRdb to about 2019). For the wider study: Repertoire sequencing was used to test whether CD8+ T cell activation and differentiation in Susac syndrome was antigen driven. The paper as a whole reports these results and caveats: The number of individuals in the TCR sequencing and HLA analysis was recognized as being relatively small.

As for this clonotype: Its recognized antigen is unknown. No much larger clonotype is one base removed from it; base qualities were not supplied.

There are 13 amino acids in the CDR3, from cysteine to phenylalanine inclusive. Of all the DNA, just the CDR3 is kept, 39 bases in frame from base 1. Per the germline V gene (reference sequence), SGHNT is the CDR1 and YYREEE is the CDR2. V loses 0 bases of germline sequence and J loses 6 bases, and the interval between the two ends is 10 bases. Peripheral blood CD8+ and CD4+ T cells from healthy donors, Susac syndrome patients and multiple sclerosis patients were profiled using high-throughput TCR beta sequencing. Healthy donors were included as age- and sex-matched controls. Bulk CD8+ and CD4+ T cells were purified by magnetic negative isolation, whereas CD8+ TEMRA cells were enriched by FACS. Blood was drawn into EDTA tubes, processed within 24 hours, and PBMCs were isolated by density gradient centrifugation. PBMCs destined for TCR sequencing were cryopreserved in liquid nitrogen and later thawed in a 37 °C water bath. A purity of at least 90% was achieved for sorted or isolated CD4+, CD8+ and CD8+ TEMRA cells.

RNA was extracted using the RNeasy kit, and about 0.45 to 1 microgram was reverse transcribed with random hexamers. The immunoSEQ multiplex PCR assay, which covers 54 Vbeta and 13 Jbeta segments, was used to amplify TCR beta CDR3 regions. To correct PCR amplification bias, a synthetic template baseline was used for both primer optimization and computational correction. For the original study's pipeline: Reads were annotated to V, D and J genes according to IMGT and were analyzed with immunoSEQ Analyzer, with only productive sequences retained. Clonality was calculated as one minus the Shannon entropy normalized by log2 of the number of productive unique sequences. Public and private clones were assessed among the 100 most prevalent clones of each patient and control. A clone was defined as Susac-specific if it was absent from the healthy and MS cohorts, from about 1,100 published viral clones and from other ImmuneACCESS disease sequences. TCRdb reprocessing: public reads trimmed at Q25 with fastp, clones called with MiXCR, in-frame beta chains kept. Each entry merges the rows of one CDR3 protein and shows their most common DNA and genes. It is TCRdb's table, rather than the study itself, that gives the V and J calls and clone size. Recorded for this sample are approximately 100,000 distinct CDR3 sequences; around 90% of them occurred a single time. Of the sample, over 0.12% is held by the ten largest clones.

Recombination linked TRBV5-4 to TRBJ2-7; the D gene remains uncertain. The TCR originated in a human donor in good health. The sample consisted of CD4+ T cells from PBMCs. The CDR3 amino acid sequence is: CASSLGLSGEQYF. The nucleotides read TGTGCCAGCAGCTTGGGACTGTCGGGCGAGCAGTACTTC.